This record looks at one T cell receptor (beta chain) sequence and its context. This entry comes from a study of T cell responses to AZD1222 COVID-19 vaccine. This table comes from immunoSEQ multiplex PCR, and its TCRdb copy is limited to in-frame clones, with some not included. The table lists about 110,000 clones, about 85% of them singletons, with over 1.5% in the top ten. The V and J ends lost 5 bases and 4 bases respectively, with 14 bases between them. In germline, CDR1 is SNHLY, CDR2 FYNNEI. The CDR3 consists of 14 residues. The chain joins TRBV2 to TRBJ1-1; D remains unclear. The sequences come from peripheral blood, collected on day 0 of AZD1222 vaccination. The TCR comes from an adult in good health. CDR3 in amino acids: CASSNEGLATEAFF. DNA of the CDR3: TGTGCCAGCAGTAACGAGGGCCTGGCCACTGAAGCTTTCTTT.